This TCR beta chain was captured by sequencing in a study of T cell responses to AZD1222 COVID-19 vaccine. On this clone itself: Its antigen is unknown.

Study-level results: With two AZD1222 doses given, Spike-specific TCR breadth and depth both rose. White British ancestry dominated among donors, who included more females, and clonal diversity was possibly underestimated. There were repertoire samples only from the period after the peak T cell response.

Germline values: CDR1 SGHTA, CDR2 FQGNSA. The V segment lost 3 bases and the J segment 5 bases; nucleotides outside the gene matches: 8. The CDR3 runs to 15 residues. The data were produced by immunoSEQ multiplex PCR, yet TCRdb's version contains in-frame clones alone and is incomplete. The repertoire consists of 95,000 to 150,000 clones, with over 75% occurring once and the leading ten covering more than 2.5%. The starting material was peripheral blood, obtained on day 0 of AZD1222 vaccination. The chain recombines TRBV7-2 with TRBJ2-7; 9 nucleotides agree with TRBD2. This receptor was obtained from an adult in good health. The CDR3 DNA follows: TGTGCCAGCAGCTTGGCGCGGGGGGGCCGGAACGAGCAGTACTTC. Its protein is CASSLARGGRNEQYF.